The rows below give T cell receptor beta chains drawn from one sample of a study of cytomegalovirus exposure and HLA in healthy donors. The assay was immunoSEQ multiplex PCR, and TCRdb's table has in-frame clones only and misses some. The sample records about 170,000 clones, 75% being singletons. The sample consisted of PBMCs. Receptor source: a woman between 45 and 60 years old in good health and CMV-seropositive. Both conserved end residues are part of each CDR3. Fields, in order: D gene, J gene, V gene, CDR3 DNA, CDR3 protein. A D gene is named only where the DNA matches it firmly.

>.|TRBJ1-6|TRBV5-1
TGCGCCAGCAGCTTGAATTCCTTTTCACCCCTCCACTTT
CASSLNSFSPLHF
>TRBD1|TRBJ1-5|TRBV18
TGTGCCAGCTCACCAAGTGTACAGGGGGCCGGTCAGCCCCAGCATTTT
CASSPSVQGAGQPQHF
>.|TRBJ1-6|TRBV5-1
TGCGCCAGCAGCCGCGGAGTTCAGCCTAATTCACCCCTCCACTTT
CASSRGVQPNSPLHF
>.|TRBJ2-7|TRBV4-2
TGTGCCAGCAGCCAGGCAGGTTCCTACGAGCAGTACTTC
CASSQAGSYEQYF
>.|TRBJ1-6|TRBV2
TGTGCCAGCAGTGTTTCAGGGTATAATTCCCCCCGCCACTTT
CASSVSGYNSPRHF
>TRBD1|TRBJ2-1|TRBV5-5
TGTGCCAGCAGCCCCCGGGACAGGGTGTATGAGCAGTTCTTC
CASSPRDRVYEQFF
>TRBD2|TRBJ2-3|TRBV5-4
TGTGCCAGCAGTTCCCAGACTAGCGGCTATGTCTATTTT
CASSSQTSGYVYF
>.|TRBJ1-4|TRBV11-1
TGTGCCAGCAGCCCCCCAGGGCCTAATGAAAAACTGTTTTTT
CASSPPGPNEKLFF
>TRBD1|TRBJ1-2|TRBV29-1
TGCAGCGTTGGATCGGGACAGGGAGGCTACACCTTC
CSVGSGQGGYTF
>TRBD1|TRBJ1-5|TRBV2
TGTGCCAGCAGTGGACAGGGTCAAGGGCAGCCCCAGCATTTT
CASSGQGQGQPQHF
>.|TRBJ1-1|TRBV5-6
TGTGCCAGCAGACCTCAGGGGCGAAACCTTGAAGCTTTCTTT
CASRPQGRNLEAFF